This T cell receptor (beta chain) emerged from a study of T-cell reconstitution after alpha-beta-depleted transplantation in children. The CDR3 loop spans 14 amino acids. Looked up from germline, CDR1 is DFQATT and CDR2 is SNEGSKA (reference sequence). V trimming: 3 bases; J trimming: 8 bases; junction bases outside the gene matches: 9. Unique molecular identifiers were built into the TCRbeta library. In TCRdb, the PCR reads were re-called with MiXCR into one record per CDR3 protein. The sample includes more than 550,000 distinct CDR3 sequences, about 10% of them seen just once. This TCR was sampled from a human donor who donated a stem cell graft to a child with acute myeloid leukemia. The sequences come from PBMCs from the stem cell graft donor, collected from the stem cell graft. This chain uses TRBV20-1 with TRBJ1-2; TRBD1 matches 10 bases. DNA of the CDR3: TGCAGTGCTAGTGGCGGGACAGGGGTTCGGGGCTACACCTTC. It translates to CSASGGTGVRGYTF.